These T cell receptor beta chains were read from a single sample in a study of identical twins' blood T cells. TCRdb recomputed calls from the 5' RACE reads with MiXCR, one row per CDR3 protein. The sample yields roughly 340,000 distinct CDR3 sequences, around 30% seen once. Sequenced: PBMCs. These receptors all come from a woman between 18 and 50 years old in good health. Both conserved end residues are part of each CDR3. Fields, in order: clone size, V gene, J gene, CDR3 protein. For some rows the clone size is stated as once, few or many, or as a class when expanded; others skip it.

once	TRBV7-9	TRBJ1-2	CASTIATGNYGYTF
.	TRBV20-1	TRBJ2-2	CSVLWVDTGELFF
.	TRBV7-9	TRBJ2-3	CASSFLAPDTQYF
few	TRBV20-1	TRBJ2-3	CGARLAGQRDTQYF
.	TRBV11-2	TRBJ1-2	CSSSLLGGYTF
.	TRBV4-3	TRBJ2-3	CASSLHRTSGGDTQYF
.	TRBV19	TRBJ1-1	CASSFGGVTEAFF
.	TRBV19	TRBJ2-3	CASRLDSLTDTQYF
.	TRBV20-1	TRBJ2-1	CSARESKAIDEQFF
many	TRBV6-6	TRBJ1-2	CASKYRDKGGYTF
.	TRBV5-1	TRBJ1-2	CASSWTGENYGYTF
.	TRBV10-3	TRBJ2-2	CAIREGLAGVTGELFF
few	TRBV30	TRBJ1-6	CAWTRSYNSPLHF
few	TRBV20-1	TRBJ1-4	CSAPTRGPTNEKLFF
.	TRBV14	TRBJ2-7	CASSQALGRGQYF
.	TRBV20-1	TRBJ1-1	CSASRQGMNTEAFF
few	TRBV20-1	TRBJ2-7	CSASSRASYEQYF
few	TRBV5-1	TRBJ2-2	CASSLGGTNTGELFF
few	TRBV3-1	TRBJ1-2	CASSQGTGGWRGYTF
few	TRBV12-3/TRBV12-4	TRBJ1-5	CASTLDSFQPQHF
.	TRBV7-3	TRBJ1-1	CASSSLTLTGSLTEAFF
.	TRBV5-1	TRBJ1-1	CASSLGVLGGGTEAFF
few	TRBV6-5	TRBJ2-2	CASSYPASGPGELFF
.	TRBV12-5	TRBJ2-3	CASGASGGDTQYF
.	TRBV6-6	TRBJ1-1	CASSGWDTEAFF
few	TRBV7-9	TRBJ1-5	CASKAGNQPQHF
few	TRBV19	TRBJ2-7	CASSPSGSLSYEQYF
few	TRBV5-1	TRBJ2-2	CASSLSDGTNRELFF
.	TRBV29-1	TRBJ1-1	CSVQTGGGEAFF
.	TRBV29-1	TRBJ1-2	CSVVGGRVGYTF
few	TRBV19	TRBJ1-1	CASRYVGADTEAFF
.	TRBV20-1	TRBJ2-7	CSAIPGTSGSFYEQYF
few	TRBV7-8	TRBJ2-3	CASSPRPTDTQYF
once	TRBV12-3/TRBV12-4	TRBJ2-3	CASSFGWDTQYF
.	TRBV6-6	TRBJ2-3	CASGEVRGRITDTQYF
.	TRBV20-1	TRBJ2-7	CSAREGSPEQYF
many	TRBV29-1	TRBJ1-5	CSVEDWRWENQPQHF
.	TRBV20-1	TRBJ1-5	CSARDQYRANQPQHF
few	TRBV20-1	TRBJ1-5	CSATADSYLSNQPQHF
few	TRBV6-5	TRBJ1-3	CASSYSGAAGNTIYF
.	TRBV7-2	TRBJ2-1	CASSLISLAGYNEQFF
many	TRBV2	TRBJ1-1	CASSDGGTEAFF
few	TRBV4-3	TRBJ1-4	CASSQGGRTNEKLFF
.	TRBV25-1	TRBJ1-3	CASSEVGSLSGNTIYF
.	TRBV2	TRBJ1-6	CASEKDNSPLHF
few	TRBV29-1	TRBJ2-3	CSVRTSSADTQYF
few	TRBV10-2	TRBJ1-5	CASRGQIMDQPQHF